These 21 T cell receptor beta chains came from one sample sequenced in a study of cytomegalovirus exposure and HLA in healthy donors. The PCR ran on 60 Vbeta and 13 Jbeta primers. Only in-frame clones appear in the TCRdb table, and some are missing; sequencing was by immunoSEQ multiplex PCR. The table lists some 150,000 clones, less than 85% of them singletons. The specimen sequenced was PBMCs. These receptors were taken from a man aged 40-55 years in good health and CMV-seronegative.

J is TRBJ2-1 and V is TRBV14; TRBD2 agrees at 8 bases. In germline, CDR1 is SGHDN, CDR2 FVKESK. V trimming: 1 base; J trimming: 15 bases; junction bases outside the gene matches: 14. This CDR3 is built from 15 residues. CDR3 sequence reads: CASSQVGLAGLQRFF. The DNA of the CDR3 is TGTGCCAGCAGCCAAGTGGGTCTAGCGGGCCTCCAGCGGTTCTTC.

The V and J genes are TRBV28 and TRBJ2-2; D may be TRBD1 (6 bases). Trimming shortened V by 3 bases and J by 7 bases, and 12 bases separated the two germline ends. The length of the CDR3 is 14 residues. Per the germline V gene, CDR1 is MDHEN and CDR2 is SYDVKM. The CDR3: CASSLQGNIGELFF. In nucleotides, the CDR3 is TGTGCCAGCAGTTTGCAGGGGAATATCGGGGAGCTGTTTTTT.

The chain employs TRBV27 and TRBJ1-5; D is uncertain. The CDR3 sequence is 13 residues long. V gave up 5 bases and J gave up 9 bases, with 14 bases separating them. Per the germline V gene, CDR1 is MNHEY and CDR2 is SMNVEV (reference sequence). CDR3: CASSLDTARPQHF. CDR3 in DNA: TGTGCCAGCAGTCTTGACACGGCTCGGCCCCAGCATTTT.

The rearrangement uses TRBV5-1 and TRBJ1-3; 7 positions match TRBD1. CDR3 size: 15 residues. After removal of 5 bases from V and 4 bases from J, the junction contained 9 bases not matched to a gene. Germline CDR1 reads SGHRS; CDR2 reads YFSETQ. CDR3 nucleotide sequence: TGCGCCAGCAGTTCCGGGACAGTGAAAGGAAACACCATATATTTT. This sequence encodes CASSSGTVKGNTIYF.

The chain joins TRBV4-2 to TRBJ1-3; D gene ambiguous. There are 15 residues in the CDR3. The V end was cut by 3 bases, the J end by 0 bases, with 9 bases between. Germline V gene sequence: CDR1 LGHNA, CDR2 YNFKEQ. The CDR3: CASSQGDYSGNTIYF. The CDR3 DNA reads TGTGCCAGCAGCCAGGGAGACTACTCTGGAAACACCATATATTTT.

DNA of the CDR3: TGCGCCAGCAGCTTTCTAGCGGGGGGAGCGAACACCGGGGAGCTGTTTTTT. Its protein is CASSFLAGGANTGELFF. The chain joins TRBV4-1 to TRBJ2-2; 11 bases align to TRBD2. Trimming removed 5 bases from V and 0 bases from J; junction bases left unmatched: 5. Germline loops: CDR1 MGHRA, CDR2 YSYEKL. The CDR3 runs to 17 residues.

The rearrangement uses TRBV5-1 and TRBJ2-7; 8 bases map to TRBD1. The CDR3 is made up of 15 amino acids. With V trimmed by 3 bases and J by 5 bases, 10 bases remained unmatched. The germline V gene has CDR1 SGHRS and CDR2 YFSETQ. DNA for the CDR3: TGCGCCAGCAGCTCAGGACAGGGCGAGGTCCACGAGCAGTACTTC. Residues: CASSSGQGEVHEQYF.

CDR3 amino acids: CASSSGAPEAFF. The CDR3 region has the DNA TGCGCCAGCAGCTCGGGTGCCCCCGAAGCTTTCTTT. The chain employs TRBV5-1 and TRBJ1-1, with unresolved D. The CDR3 is 12 amino acids. V lost 3 bases and J lost 8, with 11 bases in between. Per germline, CDR1 SGHRS and CDR2 YFSETQ.

The J gene is TRBJ1-1, the V gene TRBV30; D is ambiguous. The CDR3 contains 12 residues. V shed 7 bases and J shed 0 bases, with 9 bases lying between them. Germline V gives CDR1 GTSNPN, CDR2 SVGIG (reference sequence). CDR3 in amino acids: CASKRVNTEAFF. CDR3 DNA sequence: TGTGCCTCAAAACGGGTGAACACTGAAGCTTTCTTT.

This clone came up a few times. This rearrangement joins TRBV10-3 to TRBJ1-6; 7 nucleotides align to TRBD1. The CDR3 totals 15 residues. V shed 7 bases and J 7 bases; nucleotides not matched to a gene: 10. Germline-derived CDR1 and CDR2 are ENHRY and SYGVKD. The CDR3 DNA reads as TGTGCCATCAAGAGAACCGGGACAGAAAATTCACCCCTCCACTTT. Translated: CAIKRTGTENSPLHF.

The chain is built from TRBV10-1 and TRBJ2-1; 8 positions agree with TRBD2. The trim removed 8 bases at V and 4 bases at J, leaving 10 bases unmatched. Germline CDR1 reads WNHNN; CDR2 reads SYGVQD (reference sequence). There are 15 residues in the CDR3. Here the CDR3 DNA reads TGCGCCAGCGTGTCCCTGGGCGGGGGGTACAATGAGCAGTTCTTC. It is translated as CASVSLGGGYNEQFF.

The chain employs TRBV9 and TRBJ2-5; 8 positions match TRBD1. V lost 4 bases to trimming and J lost 2 bases; unmatched junction nucleotides: 10. The germline gives CDR1 SGDLS, CDR2 YYNGEE. The CDR3 covers 16 residues. The CDR3 here is CASSPITDRAQETQYF. The CDR3 DNA reads as TGTGCCAGCAGCCCGATCACGGACAGGGCTCAAGAGACCCAGTACTTC.

The gene calls are TRBV6-5 and TRBJ1-6; TRBD1 is a possible D gene (6 bases). Trimming removed 2 bases from V and 12 bases from J, with 20 bases in between. The CDR3 is 16 amino acids. CDR1 is MNHEY, CDR2 SVGAGI, per germline. The CDR3 nucleotides are TGTGCCAGCAGTTACGACCAAGGTCAGGGGTCCATACCCCTCCACTTT. Its translation is CASSYDQGQGSIPLHF.

This chain joins TRBV6-6 and TRBJ1-3; no definite D call. The CDR3 length is 12 residues. Trimming shortened V by 5 bases and J by 7 bases, and 9 bases separated the two germline ends. Germline loops: CDR1 MNHNY, CDR2 SVGAGI (reference sequence). CDR3 DNA: TGTGCCAGCAGTCCGGGAGGTAACACCATATATTTT. This codes for CASSPGGNTIYF.

V and J are TRBV2 and TRBJ1-4; 8 nucleotides agree with TRBD1. V was pared by 8 bases and J by 2 bases, with 10 bases of the junction left unmatched. This CDR3 comprises 16 residues. Per the germline V gene, CDR1 is SNHLY and CDR2 is FYNNEI. CDR3 in amino acids: CASLSQGVATNEKLFF. CDR3 nucleotides: TGTGCCAGCTTGTCACAGGGGGTAGCCACTAATGAAAAACTGTTTTTT.

The CDR3 here is CASSQESLAETYEQYF. The CDR3 DNA follows: TGTGCCAGCAGCCAAGAGAGCCTAGCGGAAACCTACGAGCAGTACTTC. The chain recombines TRBV4-2 with TRBJ2-7; 7 nucleotides match TRBD2. V was pared by 0 bases and J by 2 bases, with 7 bases of the junction left unmatched. The CDR3 contains 16 residues. Germline V lookup: CDR1 LGHNA, CDR2 YNFKEQ.

There are a few counts of this clone. The chain employs TRBV14 and TRBJ2-2; D possibly corresponds to TRBD1 (6 bases). V was cut by 5 bases and J by 0 bases, with 16 bases left in between. Germline V CDR1 and CDR2: SGHDN, FVKESK. This CDR3 is built from 17 residues. The CDR3 sequence: CASSTYGTRSNTGELFF. Written as DNA, the CDR3 is TGTGCCAGCAGCACTTATGGGACACGCTCGAACACCGGGGAGCTGTTTTTT.

V gene TRBV5-1 combines with J gene TRBJ2-5; TRBD1 agrees at 10 bases. V lost 7 bases to trimming and J lost 4 bases; unmatched junction nucleotides: 4. The V gene's germline CDR1 is SGHRS and CDR2 YFSETQ. CDR3 length: 13 residues. The CDR3: CASGTGVRETQYF. The CDR3 region has the DNA TGCGCCAGCGGGACAGGGGTTCGAGAGACCCAGTACTTC. Full variable domain (missing parts from reference TRBV5-1 and TRBJ2-5): KAGVTQTPRYLIKTRGQQVTLSCSPISGHRSVSWYQQTPGQGLQFLFEYFSETQRNKGNFPGRFSGRQFSNSRSEMNVSTLELGDSALYLCASGTGVRETQYFGPGTRLLVL.

This clone appeared a single time. V usage is TRBV2 and J usage is TRBJ1-1; D not resolved. The CDR3 loop spans 11 amino acids. In germline, CDR1 is SNHLY, CDR2 FYNNEI. The V gene lost 8 bases and the J gene lost 8 bases, with 12 bases spanning the gap. CDR3 loop: CASLYGLEAFF. In DNA, the CDR3 is TGTGCCAGCCTGTACGGACTCGAAGCTTTCTTT.

The chain joins TRBV29-1 to TRBJ2-7; 7 nucleotides agree with TRBD1. With 7 bases clipped from V and 2 bases from J, the junction kept 11 bases outside the gene matches. The germline CDR1 and CDR2 sequences are SQVTM and ANQGSEA. This CDR3 comprises 14 residues. The CDR3 loop is CSAPRDRKAYEQYF. The CDR3 DNA reads TGCAGCGCACCCCGGGACAGAAAAGCCTACGAGCAGTACTTC.

CDR3 nucleotides: TGCAGCTCCTCTCGGTCTGGAGATACGCAGTATTTT. Its translation: CSSSRSGDTQYF. The V gene is TRBV29-1, the J gene TRBJ2-3; D ambiguous. Germline lookup yields CDR1 SQVTM and CDR2 ANQGSEA. The CDR3 spans 12 residues. The V gene lost 8 bases and the J gene lost 5 bases, with 14 bases spanning the gap.